The rows below give T cell receptor beta chains drawn from one sample of a study of T cells after yellow fever vaccination. TCRdb fed the 5' RACE reads into MiXCR, producing one record per CDR3 protein. Of more than 95,000 distinct CDR3 sequences detected, about 16% appear once; the ten largest clones hold about 40%. This specimen consisted of CD8+ T cells sorted from PBMCs, obtained 5 days after the yellow fever booster vaccination. The receptors were gathered from a man younger than 30 who received the YFV17D yellow fever vaccine. CDR3s include the opening cysteine and the closing phenylalanine or tryptophan. Fields, in order: CDR3 DNA, CDR3 protein, D gene, J gene, CDR3 length, clone size, V gene. The D gene is left open where the match is weak. Size is omitted from some rows. Given values are once, few, many or a class for expanded clones.

DNA: TGCGCCAGCAGCCAAGACGTGGGGGGACATGTTGTCCAGTACTTC
CDR3: CASSQDVGGHVVQYF
D: .
J: TRBJ2-5
length: 15
size: few
V: TRBV4-3

DNA: TGCGCCAGCAGCGGAACCCCAGGGATTAAAGAGACCCAGTACTTC
CDR3: CASSGTPGIKETQYF
D: .
J: TRBJ2-5
length: 15
size: .
V: TRBV5-1

DNA: TGTGCCAGCAGCCAAGAGTTAGGGGCAAGTCCAGATACGCAGTATTTT
CDR3: CASSQELGASPDTQYF
D: .
J: TRBJ2-3
length: 16
size: .
V: TRBV4-2

DNA: TGTGCCACGACCGGGACAGGGTTGCGTGAAGCTTTCTTT
CDR3: CATTGTGLREAFF
D: TRBD1
J: TRBJ1-1
length: 13
size: few
V: TRBV19

DNA: TGCGCCAGCAGCCAGGTCGGAGAGGGGGTCTCTGACACCATATATTTT
CDR3: CASSQVGEGVSDTIYF
D: .
J: TRBJ1-3
length: 16
size: .
V: TRBV4-1

DNA: TGCGCCAGCAGCAAAGAGGGGGGAAACACCATATATTTT
CDR3: CASSKEGGNTIYF
D: .
J: TRBJ1-3
length: 13
size: .
V: TRBV4-1

DNA: TGCAGTGCTACCCAAGGGACAGATAATTCACCCCTCCACTTT
CDR3: CSATQGTDNSPLHF
D: TRBD1
J: TRBJ1-6
length: 14
size: few
V: TRBV20-1

DNA: TGTGCCAGCAGTTACGGGGGGGCTGACGGCTACACCTTC
CDR3: CASSYGGADGYTF
D: .
J: TRBJ1-2
length: 13
size: .
V: TRBV6-5

DNA: TGCGCCAGCAGCCAAGATTTGGTCCCTCTTCCTGGGCTTACGAACACCGGGGAGCTGTTTTTT
CDR3: CASSQDLVPLPGLTNTGELFF
D: .
J: TRBJ2-2
length: 21
size: .
V: TRBV4-3

DNA: TGTGCCAGCAGCTTACCGGGACAGGGAAGAGAGACCAAGTACTTC
CDR3: CASSLPGQGRETKYF
D: TRBD1
J: TRBJ2-5
length: 15
size: few
V: TRBV11-2

DNA: TGCGCCAGCAGCCGAGAGACAGAGAGCAATCAGCCCCAGCATTTT
CDR3: CASSRETESNQPQHF
D: .
J: TRBJ1-5
length: 15
size: .
V: TRBV4-1

DNA: TGCGCCAGCAGTTTCACGGGACAGAACTATGGCTACACCTTC
CDR3: CASSFTGQNYGYTF
D: TRBD1
J: TRBJ1-2
length: 14
size: .
V: TRBV5-1

DNA: TGCGCCAGCAGCCAAGTGGGGCGTTCGAACACCGGGGAGCTGTTTTTT
CDR3: CASSQVGRSNTGELFF
D: .
J: TRBJ2-2
length: 16
size: .
V: TRBV4-1

DNA: TGCAGTGCTTCCCAGGGAGTCGGTACTGAAGCTTTCTTT
CDR3: CSASQGVGTEAFF
D: .
J: TRBJ1-1
length: 13
size: many
V: TRBV20-1

DNA: TGTGCCACCAGGGAACCAGGGGGAACTGGAAACACCATATATTTT
CDR3: CATREPGGTGNTIYF
D: TRBD1
J: TRBJ1-3
length: 15
size: once
V: TRBV7-9

DNA: TGTGCCAGCAGTCCAACGACCGACAGGGCCGGGGAGCTGTTTTTT
CDR3: CASSPTTDRAGELFF
D: TRBD1
J: TRBJ2-2
length: 15
size: few
V: TRBV9

DNA: TGTGCCAGCACCGCAGGGTCGGGTCCCCATGAGCAGTTCTTC
CDR3: CASTAGSGPHEQFF
D: .
J: TRBJ2-1
length: 14
size: few
V: TRBV12-3/TRBV12-4

DNA: TGTGCCAGCAGACACGATGTTTTCGAGAACACTGAAGCTTTCTTT
CDR3: CASRHDVFENTEAFF
D: .
J: TRBJ1-1
length: 15
size: .
V: TRBV7-9

DNA: TGTGCCAGCAGCGTACAAGATACGCAGTATTTT
CDR3: CASSVQDTQYF
D: .
J: TRBJ2-3
length: 11
size: .
V: TRBV13

DNA: TGTGCCAGCACAATTGGTAGAAGCTTTGGAAACACCATATATTTT
CDR3: CASTIGRSFGNTIYF
D: .
J: TRBJ1-3
length: 15
size: .
V: TRBV6-5

DNA: TGCAGCGCCCCGGGACTAGCGACCACAGATACGCAGTATTTT
CDR3: CSAPGLATTDTQYF
D: TRBD2
J: TRBJ2-3
length: 14
size: .
V: TRBV29-1

DNA: TGCGCCAGCAGCCAAGGTACGACCCAGGCGTACAATGAGCAGTTCTTC
CDR3: CASSQGTTQAYNEQFF
D: .
J: TRBJ2-1
length: 16
size: many
V: TRBV4-3

DNA: TGCGCCAGCAGCTTGGTCTACACAGGGTTGGGACATCGGGAGACCCAGTACTTC
CDR3: CASSLVYTGLGHRETQYF
D: .
J: TRBJ2-5
length: 18
size: few
V: TRBV5-1

DNA: TGTGCCAGCAGTTTACGGGGGCGCGTAGCCTACGAGCAGTACTTC
CDR3: CASSLRGRVAYEQYF
D: .
J: TRBJ2-7
length: 15
size: .
V: TRBV27

DNA: TGTGCCAGCAGGAAGGGCCTTCTGGGTGAAAAACTGTTTTTT
CDR3: CASRKGLLGEKLFF
D: .
J: TRBJ1-4
length: 14
size: once
V: TRBV28

DNA: TGTGCCAGCAGCCCTAAAGCGGGGTCCTACAATGAGCAGTTCTTC
CDR3: CASSPKAGSYNEQFF
D: TRBD2
J: TRBJ2-1
length: 15
size: few
V: TRBV14

DNA: TGCGCCAGCAGCAGCCGGGAAAACACTGAAGCTTTCTTT
CDR3: CASSSRENTEAFF
D: .
J: TRBJ1-1
length: 13
size: .
V: TRBV5-1